Following are 4 T cell receptor beta chains from one sample sequenced in a study of blood T cell repertoires in COVID-19. This table comes from immunoSEQ multiplex PCR, and its TCRdb copy is limited to in-frame clones, with some not included. The data contain 150,000 to 200,000 clones, more than 70% of them singletons. The sample was peripheral blood. Receptor source: a man in his 60s with acute or convalescent COVID-19.

This clone was seen more than once but under ten times. The rearrangement uses TRBV10-3 and TRBJ2-7, with D maybe TRBD1 (5 bases). The germline CDR1 and CDR2 sequences are ENHRY and SYGVKD. V lost 7 bases, J lost 3 bases, and 16 bases lay in between. The CDR3 length is 14 residues. The CDR3 region is CAITQGKGYYEQYF. The CDR3 DNA is TGTGCCATCACACAAGGGAAGGGGTACTACGAGCAGTACTTC.

The V call is TRBV24-1, the J call TRBJ2-3; 10 nucleotides line up with TRBD2. Germline V gene sequence: CDR1 KGHDR, CDR2 SFDVKD. J lost 4 bases, V lost 3 bases, and 3 bases had no gene match. The CDR3 length is 15 residues. The chain's CDR3 is CATSDSGGAPDTQYF. For the CDR3, the DNA is TGTGCCACCAGTGATAGCGGGGGGGCCCCAGATACGCAGTATTTT.

This clone was found once. The V and J genes are TRBV7-9 and TRBJ2-5; D possibly corresponds to TRBD1 (5 bases). V was clipped by 5 bases and J by 6 bases, with 10 bases between them. Germline CDR1 is SEHNR and CDR2 is FQNEAQ (reference sequence). The CDR3 is 12 residues long. CDR3 in amino acids: CASSKAGKTQYF. As DNA, the CDR3 is TGTGCCAGCAGCAAGGCAGGGAAGACCCAGTACTTC.

The chain is built from TRBV5-1 and TRBJ2-1; tentatively, D is TRBD1 (6 bases). Looked up from germline, CDR1 is SGHRS and CDR2 is YFSETQ. V lost 0 bases and J 8 bases, leaving 15 bases between the germline ends. The CDR3 consists of 15 residues. CDR3 nucleotides: TGCGCCAGCAGCTTGGGTATACAGGGTGGGGATGAGCAGTTCTTC. Encoded protein: CASSLGIQGGDEQFF. Looking up the rest from reference TRBV5-1 and TRBJ2-1 gives the full variable domain: KAGVTQTPRYLIKTRGQQVTLSCSPISGHRSVSWYQQTPGQGLQFLFEYFSETQRNKGNFPGRFSGRQFSNSRSEMNVSTLELGDSALYLCASSLGIQGGDEQFFGPGTRLTVL.